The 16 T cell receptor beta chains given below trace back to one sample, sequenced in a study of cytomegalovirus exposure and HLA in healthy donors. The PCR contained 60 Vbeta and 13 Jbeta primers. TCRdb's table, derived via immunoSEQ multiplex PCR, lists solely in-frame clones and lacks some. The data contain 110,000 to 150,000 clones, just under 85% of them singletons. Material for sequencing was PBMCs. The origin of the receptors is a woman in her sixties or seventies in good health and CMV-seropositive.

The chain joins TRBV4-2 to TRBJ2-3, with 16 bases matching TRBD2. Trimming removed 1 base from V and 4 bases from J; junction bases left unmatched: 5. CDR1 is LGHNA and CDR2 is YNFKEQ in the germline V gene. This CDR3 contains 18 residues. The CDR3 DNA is TGTGCCAGCAGCCAAGCGGGGACTAGCGGGAGGGGGGCAGATACGCAGTATTTT. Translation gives CASSQAGTSGRGADTQYF.

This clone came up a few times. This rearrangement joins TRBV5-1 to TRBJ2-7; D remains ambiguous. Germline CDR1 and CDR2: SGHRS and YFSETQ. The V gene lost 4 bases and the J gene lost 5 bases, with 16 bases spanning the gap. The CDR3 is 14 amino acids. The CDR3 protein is CASSTNFGVDEQYF. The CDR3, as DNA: TGCGCCAGCAGCACAAACTTCGGAGTCGACGAGCAGTACTTC.

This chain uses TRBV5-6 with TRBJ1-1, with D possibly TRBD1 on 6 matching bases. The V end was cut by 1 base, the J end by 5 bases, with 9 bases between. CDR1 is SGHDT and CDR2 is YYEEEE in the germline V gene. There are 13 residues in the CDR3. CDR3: CASSLIRGTEAFF. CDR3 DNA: TGTGCCAGCAGCTTGATAAGGGGGACTGAAGCTTTCTTT.

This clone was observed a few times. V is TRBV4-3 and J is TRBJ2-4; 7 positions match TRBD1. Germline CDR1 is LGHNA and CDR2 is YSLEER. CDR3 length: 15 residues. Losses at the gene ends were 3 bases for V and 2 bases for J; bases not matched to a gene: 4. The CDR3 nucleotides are TGCGCCAGCAGCCAGAACAGGGGTACCAAAAACATTCAGTACTTC. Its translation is CASSQNRGTKNIQYF.

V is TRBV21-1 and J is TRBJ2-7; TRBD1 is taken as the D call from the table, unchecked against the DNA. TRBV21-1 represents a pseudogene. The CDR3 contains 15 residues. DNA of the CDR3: TGTGCCAGCAGCACGCCTTGGGGCAGGAGCTACGAGCAGTACTTC. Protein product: CASSTPWGRSYEQYF.

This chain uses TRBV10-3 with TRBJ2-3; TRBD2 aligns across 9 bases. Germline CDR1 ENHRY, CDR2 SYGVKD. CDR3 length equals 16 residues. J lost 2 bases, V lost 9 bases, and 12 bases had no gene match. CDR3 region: CAMAGDSSGITDTQYF. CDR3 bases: TGTGCCATGGCCGGCGATTCTAGCGGGATCACAGATACGCAGTATTTT.

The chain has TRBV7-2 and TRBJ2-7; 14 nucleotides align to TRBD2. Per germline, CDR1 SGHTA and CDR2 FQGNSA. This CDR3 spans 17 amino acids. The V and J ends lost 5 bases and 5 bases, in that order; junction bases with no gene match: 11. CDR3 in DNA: TGTGCCAGCAGCCAGACTAGCGGGAGGGCCGGGAGTGACGAGCAGTACTTC. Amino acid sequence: CASSQTSGRAGSDEQYF.

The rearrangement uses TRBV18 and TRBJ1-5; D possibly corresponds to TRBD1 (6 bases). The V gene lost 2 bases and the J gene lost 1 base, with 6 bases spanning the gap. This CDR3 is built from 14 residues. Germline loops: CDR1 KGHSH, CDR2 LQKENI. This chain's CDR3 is CASSPGGSNQPQHF. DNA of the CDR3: TGTGCCAGCTCACCAGGGGGCAGCAATCAGCCCCAGCATTTT.

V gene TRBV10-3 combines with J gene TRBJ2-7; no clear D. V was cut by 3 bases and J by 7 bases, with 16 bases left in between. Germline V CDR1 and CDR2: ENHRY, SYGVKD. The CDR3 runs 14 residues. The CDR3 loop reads CAISDEVQTREQYF. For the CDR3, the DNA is TGTGCCATCAGTGATGAGGTCCAGACGAGAGAGCAGTACTTC.

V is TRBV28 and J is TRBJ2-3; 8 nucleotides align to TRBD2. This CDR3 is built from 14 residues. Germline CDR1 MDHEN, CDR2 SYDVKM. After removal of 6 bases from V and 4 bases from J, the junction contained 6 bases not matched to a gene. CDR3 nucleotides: TGTGCCAGCAGCCCGGGACTAGTCCCAGATACGCAGTATTTT. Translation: CASSPGLVPDTQYF. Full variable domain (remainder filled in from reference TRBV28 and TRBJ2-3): DVKVTQSSRYLVKRTGEKVFLECVQDMDHENMFWYRQDPGLGLRLIYFSYDVKMKEKGDIPEGYSVSREKKERFSLILESASTNQTSMYLCASSPGLVPDTQYFGPGTRLTVL.

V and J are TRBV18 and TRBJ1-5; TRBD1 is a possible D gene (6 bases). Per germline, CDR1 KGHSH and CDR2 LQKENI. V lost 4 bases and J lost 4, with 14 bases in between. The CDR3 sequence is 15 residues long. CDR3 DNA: TGTGCCAGCTCACTTACAGGGAGGGCAAATCAGCCCCAGCATTTT. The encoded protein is CASSLTGRANQPQHF. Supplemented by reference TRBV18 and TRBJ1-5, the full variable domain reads NAGVMQNPRHLVRRRGQEARLRCSPMKGHSHVYWYRQLPEEGLKFMVYLQKENIIDESGMPKERFSAEFPKEGPSILRIQQVVRGDSAAYFCASSLTGRANQPQHFGDGTRLSIL.

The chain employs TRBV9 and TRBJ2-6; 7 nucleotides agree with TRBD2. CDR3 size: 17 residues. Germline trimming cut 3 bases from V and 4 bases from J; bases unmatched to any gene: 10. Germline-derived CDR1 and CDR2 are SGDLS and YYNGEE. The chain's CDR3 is CASSAEWGGGGANVLTF. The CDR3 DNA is TGTGCCAGCAGCGCCGAGTGGGGGGGAGGAGGGGCCAACGTCCTGACTTTC.

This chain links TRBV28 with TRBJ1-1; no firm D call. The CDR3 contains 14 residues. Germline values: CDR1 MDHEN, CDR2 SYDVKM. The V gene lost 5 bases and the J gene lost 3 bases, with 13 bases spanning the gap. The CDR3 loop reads CASSEGVWDTEAFF. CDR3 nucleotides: TGTGCCAGCAGTGAAGGAGTCTGGGACACTGAAGCTTTCTTT.

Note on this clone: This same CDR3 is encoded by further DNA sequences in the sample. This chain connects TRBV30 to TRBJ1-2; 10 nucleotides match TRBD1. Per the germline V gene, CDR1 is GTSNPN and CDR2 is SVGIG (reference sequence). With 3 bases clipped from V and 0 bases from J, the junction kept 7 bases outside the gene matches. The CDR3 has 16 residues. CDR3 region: CAWRDRDRGSNYGYTF. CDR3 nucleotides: TGTGCCTGGAGGGACCGGGACAGGGGATCTAACTATGGCTACACCTTC.

The CDR3: CASSDFKTGNTEAFF. The DNA of the CDR3 is TGTGCCAGCAGTGACTTCAAAACGGGGAACACTGAAGCTTTCTTT. The chain joins TRBV7-6 to TRBJ1-1; D gene uncertain. Trimming pared 6 bases from V and 1 base from J, leaving 15 bases between. The CDR3 spans 15 residues. CDR1 and CDR2 (germline): SGHVS, FNYEAQ.

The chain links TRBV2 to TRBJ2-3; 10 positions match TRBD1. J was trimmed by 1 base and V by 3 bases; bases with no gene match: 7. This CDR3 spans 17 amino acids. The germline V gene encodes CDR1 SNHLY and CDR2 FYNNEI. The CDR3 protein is CASSDQVGTGGTDTQYF. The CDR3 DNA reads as TGTGCCAGCAGTGACCAGGTCGGGACAGGGGGCACAGATACGCAGTATTTT.